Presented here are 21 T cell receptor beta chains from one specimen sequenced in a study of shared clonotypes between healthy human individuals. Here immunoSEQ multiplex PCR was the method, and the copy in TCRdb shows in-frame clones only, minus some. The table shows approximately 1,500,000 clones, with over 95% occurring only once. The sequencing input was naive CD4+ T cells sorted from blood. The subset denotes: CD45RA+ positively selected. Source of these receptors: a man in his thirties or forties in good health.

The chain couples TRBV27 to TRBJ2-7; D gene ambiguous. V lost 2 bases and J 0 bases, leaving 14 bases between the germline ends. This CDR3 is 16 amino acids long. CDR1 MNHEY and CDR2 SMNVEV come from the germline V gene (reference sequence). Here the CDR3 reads CASSLGSTPPSYEQYF. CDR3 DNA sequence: TGTGCCAGCAGTTTAGGATCCACCCCACCCTCCTACGAGCAGTACTTC.

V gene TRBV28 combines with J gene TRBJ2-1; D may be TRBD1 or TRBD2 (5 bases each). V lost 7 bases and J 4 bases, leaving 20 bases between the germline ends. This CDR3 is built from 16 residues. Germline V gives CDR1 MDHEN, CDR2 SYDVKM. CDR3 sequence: CASTNPVRGLYNEQFF. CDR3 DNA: TGTGCCAGCACCAACCCGGTGAGGGGTCTTTACAATGAGCAGTTCTTC. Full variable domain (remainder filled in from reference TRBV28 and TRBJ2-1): DVKVTQSSRYLVKRTGEKVFLECVQDMDHENMFWYRQDPGLGLRLIYFSYDVKMKEKGDIPEGYSVSREKKERFSLILESASTNQTSMYLCASTNPVRGLYNEQFFGPGTRLTVL.

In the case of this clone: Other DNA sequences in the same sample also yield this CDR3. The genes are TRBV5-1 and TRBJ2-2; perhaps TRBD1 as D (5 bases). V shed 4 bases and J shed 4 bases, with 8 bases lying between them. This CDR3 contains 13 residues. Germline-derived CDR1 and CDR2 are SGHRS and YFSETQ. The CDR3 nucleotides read TGCGCCAGCAGCCCAGACAGCACCGGGGAGCTGTTTTTT. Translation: CASSPDSTGELFF.

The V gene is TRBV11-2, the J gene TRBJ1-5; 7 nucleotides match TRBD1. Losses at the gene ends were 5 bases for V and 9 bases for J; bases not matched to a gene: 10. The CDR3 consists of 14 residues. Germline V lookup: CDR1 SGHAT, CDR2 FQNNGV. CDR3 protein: CASSRSGGRLPQHF. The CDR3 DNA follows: TGTGCCAGCAGCCGCTCAGGGGGGCGGTTGCCCCAGCATTTT.

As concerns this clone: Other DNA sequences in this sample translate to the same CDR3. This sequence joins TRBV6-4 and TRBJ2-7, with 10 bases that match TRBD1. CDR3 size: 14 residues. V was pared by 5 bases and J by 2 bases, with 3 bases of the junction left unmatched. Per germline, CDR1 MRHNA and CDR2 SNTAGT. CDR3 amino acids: CASSPGQGTYEQYF. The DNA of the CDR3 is TGTGCCAGCAGTCCGGGACAGGGGACCTACGAGCAGTACTTC.

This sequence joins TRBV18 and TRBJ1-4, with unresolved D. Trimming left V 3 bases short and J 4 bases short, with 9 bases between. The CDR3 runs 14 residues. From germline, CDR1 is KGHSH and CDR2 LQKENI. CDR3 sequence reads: CASSPFSGNEKLFF. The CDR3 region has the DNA TGTGCCAGCTCACCGTTCTCCGGTAATGAAAAACTGTTTTTT.

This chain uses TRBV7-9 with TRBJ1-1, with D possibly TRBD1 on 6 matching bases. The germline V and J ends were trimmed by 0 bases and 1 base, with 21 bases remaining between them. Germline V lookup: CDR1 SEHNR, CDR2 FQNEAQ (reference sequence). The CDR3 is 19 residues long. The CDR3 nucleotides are TGTGCCAGCAGCTTAGCTGCGCACAGGGTCCGAGTCTGGAACACTGAAGCTTTCTTT. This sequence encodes CASSLAAHRVRVWNTEAFF. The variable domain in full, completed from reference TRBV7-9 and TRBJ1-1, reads DTGVSQNPRHKITKRGQNVTFRCDPISEHNRLYWYRQTLGQGPEFLTYFQNEAQLEKSRLLSDRFSAERPKGSFSTLEIQRTEQGDSAMYLCASSLAAHRVRVWNTEAFFGQGTRLTVV.

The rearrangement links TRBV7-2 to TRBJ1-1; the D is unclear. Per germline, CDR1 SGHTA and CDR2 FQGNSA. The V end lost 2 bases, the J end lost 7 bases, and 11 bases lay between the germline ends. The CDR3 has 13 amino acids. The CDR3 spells CASSLSFQREAFF. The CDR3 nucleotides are TGTGCCAGCAGCTTATCCTTCCAGCGTGAAGCTTTCTTT.

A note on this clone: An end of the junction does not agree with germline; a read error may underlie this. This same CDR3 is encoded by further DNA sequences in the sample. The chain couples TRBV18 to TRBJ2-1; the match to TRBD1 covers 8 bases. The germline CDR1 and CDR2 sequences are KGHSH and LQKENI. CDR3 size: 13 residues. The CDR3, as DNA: TGTGCCAGCTCCCCACAGGGGGTGAATGAGCAGTTCTTC. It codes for CASSPQGVNEQFF.

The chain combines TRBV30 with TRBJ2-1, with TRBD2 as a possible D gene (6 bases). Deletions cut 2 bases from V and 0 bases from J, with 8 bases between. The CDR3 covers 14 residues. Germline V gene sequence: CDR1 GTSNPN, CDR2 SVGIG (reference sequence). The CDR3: CAWSMGGSYNEQFF. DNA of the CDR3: TGTGCCTGGAGTATGGGGGGCTCCTACAATGAGCAGTTCTTC.

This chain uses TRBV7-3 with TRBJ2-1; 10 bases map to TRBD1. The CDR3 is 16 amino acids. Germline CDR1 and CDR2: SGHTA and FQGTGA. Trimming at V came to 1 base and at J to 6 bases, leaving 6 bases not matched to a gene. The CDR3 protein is CASSLISGQGRNEQFF. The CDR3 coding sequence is TGTGCCAGCAGCTTAATTTCGGGACAGGGGCGCAATGAGCAGTTCTTC.

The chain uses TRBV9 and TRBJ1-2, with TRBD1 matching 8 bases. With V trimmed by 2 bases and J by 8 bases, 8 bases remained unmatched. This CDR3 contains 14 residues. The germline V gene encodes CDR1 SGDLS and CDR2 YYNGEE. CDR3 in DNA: TGTGCCAGCAGCGTGAGGACAGGGCCGGGCGGCTACACCTTC. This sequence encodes CASSVRTGPGGYTF.

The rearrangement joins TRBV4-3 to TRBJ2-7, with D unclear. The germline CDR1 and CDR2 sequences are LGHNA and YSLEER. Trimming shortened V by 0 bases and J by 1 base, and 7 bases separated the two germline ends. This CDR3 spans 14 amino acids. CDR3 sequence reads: CASSQDPSSYEQYF. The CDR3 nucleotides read TGCGCCAGCAGCCAAGATCCTAGTTCCTACGAGCAGTACTTC.

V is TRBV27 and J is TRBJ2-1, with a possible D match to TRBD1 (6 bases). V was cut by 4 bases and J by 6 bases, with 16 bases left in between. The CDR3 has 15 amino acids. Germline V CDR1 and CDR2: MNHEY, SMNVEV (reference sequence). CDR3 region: CASSSDRRYSNEQFF. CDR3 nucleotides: TGTGCCAGCAGTTCCGACAGGAGATATTCCAATGAGCAGTTCTTC.

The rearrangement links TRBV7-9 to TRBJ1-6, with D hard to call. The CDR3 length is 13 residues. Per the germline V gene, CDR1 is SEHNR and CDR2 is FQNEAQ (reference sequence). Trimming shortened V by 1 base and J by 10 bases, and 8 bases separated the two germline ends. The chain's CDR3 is CASSLESGSPLHF. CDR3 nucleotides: TGTGCCAGCAGCTTAGAGTCGGGGTCACCCCTCCACTTT. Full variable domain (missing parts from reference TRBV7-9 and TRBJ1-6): DTGVSQNPRHKITKRGQNVTFRCDPISEHNRLYWYRQTLGQGPEFLTYFQNEAQLEKSRLLSDRFSAERPKGSFSTLEIQRTEQGDSAMYLCASSLESGSPLHFGNGTRLTVT.

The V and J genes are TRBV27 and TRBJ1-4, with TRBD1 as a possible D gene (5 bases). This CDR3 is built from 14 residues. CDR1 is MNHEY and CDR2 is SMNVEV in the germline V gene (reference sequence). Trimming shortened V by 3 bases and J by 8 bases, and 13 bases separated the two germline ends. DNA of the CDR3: TGTGCCAGCAGTTTCCAGGGTCTAGGAGAAAAACTGTTTTTT. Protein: CASSFQGLGEKLFF.

The CDR3 DNA follows: TGTGCCAGCAGTTACTCGGTTACAGGGGGAAACACCATATATTTT. Translated: CASSYSVTGGNTIYF. This chain uses TRBV6-6 with TRBJ1-3; perhaps TRBD1 as D (6 bases). Germline V lookup: CDR1 MNHNY, CDR2 SVGAGI (reference sequence). Trimming stripped 0 bases from V and 4 bases from J, with 10 bases between. This CDR3 comprises 15 residues.

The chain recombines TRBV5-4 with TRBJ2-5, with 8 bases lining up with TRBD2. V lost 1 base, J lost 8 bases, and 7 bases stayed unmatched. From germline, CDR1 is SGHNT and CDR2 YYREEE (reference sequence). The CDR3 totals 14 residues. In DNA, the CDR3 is TGTGCCAGCAGCTTGAATAGCGGGGACGGCACCCAGTACTTC. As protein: CASSLNSGDGTQYF.

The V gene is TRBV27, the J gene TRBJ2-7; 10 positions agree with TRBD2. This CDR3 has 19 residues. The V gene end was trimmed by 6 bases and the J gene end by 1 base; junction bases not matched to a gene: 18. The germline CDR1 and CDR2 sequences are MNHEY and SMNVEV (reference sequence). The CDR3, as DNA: TGTGCCAGCAGACAGAAACAAGCCTCGGGACTAGCGCTTTCCTACGAGCAGTACTTC. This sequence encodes CASRQKQASGLALSYEQYF.

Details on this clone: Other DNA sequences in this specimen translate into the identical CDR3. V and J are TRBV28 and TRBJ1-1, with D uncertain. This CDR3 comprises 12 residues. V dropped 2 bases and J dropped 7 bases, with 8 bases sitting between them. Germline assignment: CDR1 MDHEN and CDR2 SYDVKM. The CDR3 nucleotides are TGTGCCAGCAGTTTAGTTGGAGGTGAAGCTTTCTTT. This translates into CASSLVGGEAFF. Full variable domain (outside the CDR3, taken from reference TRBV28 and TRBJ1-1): DVKVTQSSRYLVKRTGEKVFLECVQDMDHENMFWYRQDPGLGLRLIYFSYDVKMKEKGDIPEGYSVSREKKERFSLILESASTNQTSMYLCASSLVGGEAFFGQGTRLTVV.

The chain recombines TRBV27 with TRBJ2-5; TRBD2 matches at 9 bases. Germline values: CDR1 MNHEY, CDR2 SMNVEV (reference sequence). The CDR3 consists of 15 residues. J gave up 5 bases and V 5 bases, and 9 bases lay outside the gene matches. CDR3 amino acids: CASSPLAGREETQYF. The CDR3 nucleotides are TGTGCCAGCAGTCCCCTAGCGGGGCGGGAGGAGACCCAGTACTTC.